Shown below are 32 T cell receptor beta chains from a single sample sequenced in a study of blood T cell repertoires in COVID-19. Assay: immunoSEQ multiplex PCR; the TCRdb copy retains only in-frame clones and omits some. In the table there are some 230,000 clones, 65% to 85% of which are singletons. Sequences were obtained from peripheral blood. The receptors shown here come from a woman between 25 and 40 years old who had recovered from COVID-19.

Written as DNA, the CDR3 is TGTGCCAGCAGTTACCTCGGGGGAATCGGCACAGATACGCAGTATTTT. This codes for CASSYLGGIGTDTQYF. This chain uses TRBV28 with TRBJ2-3; a weak D match, TRBD2 (6 bases). CDR1 and CDR2 from the germline V gene are MDHEN and SYDVKM. This CDR3 is built from 16 residues. V lost 4 bases and J 1 base, leaving 15 bases between the germline ends.

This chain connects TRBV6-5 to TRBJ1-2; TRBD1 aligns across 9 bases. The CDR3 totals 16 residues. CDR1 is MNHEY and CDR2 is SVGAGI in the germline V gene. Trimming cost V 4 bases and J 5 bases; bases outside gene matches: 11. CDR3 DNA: TGTGCCAGCAGTTTGGACAGGGGCAATCAGGGTTATGGCTACACCTTC. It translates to CASSLDRGNQGYGYTF.

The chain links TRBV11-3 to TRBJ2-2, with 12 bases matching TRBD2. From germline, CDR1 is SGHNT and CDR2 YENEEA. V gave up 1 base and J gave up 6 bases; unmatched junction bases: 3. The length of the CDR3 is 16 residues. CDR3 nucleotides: TGTGCCAGCAGCTTAGGGACTAGCGGGACCGCCGGGGAGCTGTTTTTT. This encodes CASSLGTSGTAGELFF.

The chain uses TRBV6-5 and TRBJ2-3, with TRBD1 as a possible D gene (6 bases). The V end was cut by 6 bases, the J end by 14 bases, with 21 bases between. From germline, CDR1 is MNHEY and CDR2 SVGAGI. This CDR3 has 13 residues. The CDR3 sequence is CASSLYPGTIPYF. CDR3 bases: TGTGCCAGCAGCCTCTACCCCGGGACAATTCCGTATTTT.

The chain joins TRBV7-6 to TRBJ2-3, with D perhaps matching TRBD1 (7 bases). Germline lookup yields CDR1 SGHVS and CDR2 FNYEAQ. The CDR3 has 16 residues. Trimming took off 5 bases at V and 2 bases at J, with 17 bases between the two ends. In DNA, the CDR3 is TGTGCCAGCAGCCCCCGGACAGGAGGGACCACAGATACGCAGTATTTT. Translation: CASSPRTGGTTDTQYF.

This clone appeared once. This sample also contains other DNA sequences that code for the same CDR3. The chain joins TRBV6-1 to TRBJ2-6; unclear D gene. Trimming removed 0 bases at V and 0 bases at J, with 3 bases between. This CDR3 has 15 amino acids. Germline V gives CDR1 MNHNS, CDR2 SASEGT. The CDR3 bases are TGTGCCAGCAGTGAAGCTAGCTCTGGGGCCAACGTCCTGACTTTC. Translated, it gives CASSEASSGANVLTF.

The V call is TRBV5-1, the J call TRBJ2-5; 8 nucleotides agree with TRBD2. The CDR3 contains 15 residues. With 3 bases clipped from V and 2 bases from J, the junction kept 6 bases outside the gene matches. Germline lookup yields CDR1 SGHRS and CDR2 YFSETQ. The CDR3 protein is CASSWTGGLQETQYF. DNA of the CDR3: TGCGCCAGCAGCTGGACGGGAGGGCTACAAGAGACCCAGTACTTC.

In nucleotides, the CDR3 is TGTGCCAGCACGGGACTAGCGACCTACGAGCAGTACTTC. As protein: CASTGLATYEQYF. V gene TRBV2 combines with J gene TRBJ2-7, with 10 bases identical to TRBD2. J lost 2 bases, V lost 7 bases, and 2 bases had no gene match. This CDR3 contains 13 residues. Germline loops: CDR1 SNHLY, CDR2 FYNNEI.

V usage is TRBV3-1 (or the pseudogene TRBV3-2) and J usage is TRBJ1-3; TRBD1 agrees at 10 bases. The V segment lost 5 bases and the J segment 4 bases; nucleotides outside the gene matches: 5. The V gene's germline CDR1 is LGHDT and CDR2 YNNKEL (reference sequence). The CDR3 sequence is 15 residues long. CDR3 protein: CASSSGTGAGNTIYF. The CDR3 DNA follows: TGTGCCAGCAGCTCCGGGACAGGGGCCGGAAACACCATATATTTT.

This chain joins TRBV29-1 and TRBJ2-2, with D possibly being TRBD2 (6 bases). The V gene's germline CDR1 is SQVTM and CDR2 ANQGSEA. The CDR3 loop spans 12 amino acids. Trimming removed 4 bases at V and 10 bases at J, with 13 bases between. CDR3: CSVGVTGVELFF. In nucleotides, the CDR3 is TGCAGCGTTGGCGTAACGGGAGTGGAGCTGTTTTTT.

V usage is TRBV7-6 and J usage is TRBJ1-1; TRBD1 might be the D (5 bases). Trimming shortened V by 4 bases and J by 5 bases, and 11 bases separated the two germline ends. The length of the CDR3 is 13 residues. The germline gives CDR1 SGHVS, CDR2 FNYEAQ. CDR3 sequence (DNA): TGTGCCAGCAGCTCCGAGACAGTAACTGAAGCTTTCTTT. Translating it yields CASSSETVTEAFF.

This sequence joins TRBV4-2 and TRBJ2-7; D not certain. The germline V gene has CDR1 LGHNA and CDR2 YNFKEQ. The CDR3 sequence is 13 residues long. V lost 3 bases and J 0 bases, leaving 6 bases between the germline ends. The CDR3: CASSHLSSYEQYF. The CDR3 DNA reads TGTGCCAGCAGCCACCTGAGCTCCTACGAGCAGTACTTC.

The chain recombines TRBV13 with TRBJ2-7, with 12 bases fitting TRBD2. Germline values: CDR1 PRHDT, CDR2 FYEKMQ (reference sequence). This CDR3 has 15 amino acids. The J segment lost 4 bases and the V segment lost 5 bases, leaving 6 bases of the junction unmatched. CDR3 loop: CASSPQTSGGYEQYF. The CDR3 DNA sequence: TGTGCCAGCAGCCCCCAGACTAGCGGGGGATACGAGCAGTACTTC.

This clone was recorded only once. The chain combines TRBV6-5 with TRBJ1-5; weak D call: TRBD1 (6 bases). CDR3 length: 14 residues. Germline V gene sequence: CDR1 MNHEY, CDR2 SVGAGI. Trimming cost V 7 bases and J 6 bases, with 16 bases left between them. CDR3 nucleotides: TGTGCCAGCAAGGTGGGGGGGCAGAGTCAGCCCCAGCATTTT. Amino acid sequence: CASKVGGQSQPQHF.

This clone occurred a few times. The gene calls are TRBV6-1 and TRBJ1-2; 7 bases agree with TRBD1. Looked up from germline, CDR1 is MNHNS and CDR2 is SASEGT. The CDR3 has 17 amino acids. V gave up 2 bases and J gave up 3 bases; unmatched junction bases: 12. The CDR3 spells CASSELLVAGTDYGYTF. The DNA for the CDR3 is TGTGCCAGCAGTGAATTACTGGTGGCAGGGACAGACTATGGCTACACCTTC.

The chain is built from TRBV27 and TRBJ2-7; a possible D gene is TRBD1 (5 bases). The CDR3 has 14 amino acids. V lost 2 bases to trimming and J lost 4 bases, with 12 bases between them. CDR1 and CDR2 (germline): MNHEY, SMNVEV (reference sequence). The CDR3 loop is CASSLRGIWYEQYF. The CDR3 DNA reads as TGTGCCAGCAGTTTAAGGGGTATCTGGTACGAGCAGTACTTC.

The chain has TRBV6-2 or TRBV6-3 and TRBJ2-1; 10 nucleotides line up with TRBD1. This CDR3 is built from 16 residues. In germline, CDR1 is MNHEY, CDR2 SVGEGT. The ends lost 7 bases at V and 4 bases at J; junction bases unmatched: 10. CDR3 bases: TGTGCCAGCACCCCCTTGGGGGACAGGGGTTACAATGAGCAGTTCTTC. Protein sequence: CASTPLGDRGYNEQFF.

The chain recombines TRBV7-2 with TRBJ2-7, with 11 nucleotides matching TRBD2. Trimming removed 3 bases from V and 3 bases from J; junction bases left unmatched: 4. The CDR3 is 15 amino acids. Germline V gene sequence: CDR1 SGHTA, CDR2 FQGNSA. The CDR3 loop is CASSFTSGSFYEQYF. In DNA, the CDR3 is TGTGCCAGCAGCTTTACTAGCGGGAGCTTCTACGAGCAGTACTTC.

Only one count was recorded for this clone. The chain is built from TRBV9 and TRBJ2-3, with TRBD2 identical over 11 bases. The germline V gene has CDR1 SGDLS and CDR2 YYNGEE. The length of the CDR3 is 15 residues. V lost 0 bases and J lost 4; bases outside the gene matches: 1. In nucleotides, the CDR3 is TGTGCCAGCAGCGTAGTACTAGCGGGAGCAGATACGCAGTATTTT. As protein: CASSVVLAGADTQYF.

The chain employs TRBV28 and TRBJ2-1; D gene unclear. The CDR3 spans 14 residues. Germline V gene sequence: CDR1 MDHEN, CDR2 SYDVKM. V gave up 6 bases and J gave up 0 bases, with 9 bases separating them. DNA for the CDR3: TGTGCCAGCAGGAGCAACCTCTCCTACAATGAGCAGTTCTTC. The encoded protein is CASRSNLSYNEQFF.

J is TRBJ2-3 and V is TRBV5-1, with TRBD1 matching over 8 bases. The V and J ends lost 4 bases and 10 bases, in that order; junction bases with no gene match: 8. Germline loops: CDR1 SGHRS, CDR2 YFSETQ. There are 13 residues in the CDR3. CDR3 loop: CASSPLGQGAQYF. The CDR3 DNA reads TGCGCCAGCAGCCCGCTCGGACAGGGCGCGCAGTATTTT.

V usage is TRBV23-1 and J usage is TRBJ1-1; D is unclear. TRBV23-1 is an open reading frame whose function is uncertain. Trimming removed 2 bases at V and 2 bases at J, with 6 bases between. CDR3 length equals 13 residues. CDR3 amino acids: CASSQLPNTEAFF. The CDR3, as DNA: TGCGCCAGCAGTCAACTTCCTAACACTGAAGCTTTCTTT.

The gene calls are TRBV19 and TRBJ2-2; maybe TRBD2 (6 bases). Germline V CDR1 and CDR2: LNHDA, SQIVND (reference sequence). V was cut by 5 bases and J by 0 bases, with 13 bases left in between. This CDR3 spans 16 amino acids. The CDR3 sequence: CASSPASEPNTGELFF. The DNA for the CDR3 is TGTGCCAGTAGTCCGGCTAGCGAACCGAACACCGGGGAGCTGTTTTTT.

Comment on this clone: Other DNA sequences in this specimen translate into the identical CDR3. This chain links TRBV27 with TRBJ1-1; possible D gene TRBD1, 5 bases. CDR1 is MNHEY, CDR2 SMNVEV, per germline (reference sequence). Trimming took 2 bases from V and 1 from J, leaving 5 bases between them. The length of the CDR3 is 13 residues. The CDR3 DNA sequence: TGTGCCAGCAGTTTAGGACAGAACACTGAAGCTTTCTTT. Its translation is CASSLGQNTEAFF.

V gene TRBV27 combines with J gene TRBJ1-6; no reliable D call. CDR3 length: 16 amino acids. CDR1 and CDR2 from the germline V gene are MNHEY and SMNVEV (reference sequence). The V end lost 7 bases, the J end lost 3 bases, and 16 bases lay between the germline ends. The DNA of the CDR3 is TGTGCCAGCACCACCCGTTTACGGGTCTATAATTCACCCCTCCACTTT. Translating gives CASTTRLRVYNSPLHF.

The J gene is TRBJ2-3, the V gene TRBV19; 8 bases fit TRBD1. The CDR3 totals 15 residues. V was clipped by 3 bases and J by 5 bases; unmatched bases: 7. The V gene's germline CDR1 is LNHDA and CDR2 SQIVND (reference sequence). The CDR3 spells CASSMTGELGDTQYF. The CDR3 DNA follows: TGTGCCAGTAGTATGACAGGGGAGTTAGGAGATACGCAGTATTTT.

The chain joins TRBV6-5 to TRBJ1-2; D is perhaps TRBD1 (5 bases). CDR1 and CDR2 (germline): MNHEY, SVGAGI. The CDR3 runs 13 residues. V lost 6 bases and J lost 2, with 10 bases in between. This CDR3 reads CASRRGANYGYTF. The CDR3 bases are TGTGCCAGCAGAAGGGGTGCCAACTATGGCTACACCTTC.

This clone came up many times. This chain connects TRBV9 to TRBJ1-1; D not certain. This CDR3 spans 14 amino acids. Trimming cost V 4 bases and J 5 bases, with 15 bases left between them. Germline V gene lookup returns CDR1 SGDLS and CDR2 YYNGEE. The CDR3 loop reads CASSPSSGETEAFF. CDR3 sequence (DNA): TGTGCCAGCAGCCCGAGTAGCGGGGAAACTGAAGCTTTCTTT.

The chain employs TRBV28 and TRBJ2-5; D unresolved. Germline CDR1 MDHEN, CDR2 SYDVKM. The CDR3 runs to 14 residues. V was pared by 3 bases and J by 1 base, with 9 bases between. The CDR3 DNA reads TGTGCCAGCAGTTTTTATGCAGGCCAAGAGACCCAGTACTTC. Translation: CASSFYAGQETQYF.

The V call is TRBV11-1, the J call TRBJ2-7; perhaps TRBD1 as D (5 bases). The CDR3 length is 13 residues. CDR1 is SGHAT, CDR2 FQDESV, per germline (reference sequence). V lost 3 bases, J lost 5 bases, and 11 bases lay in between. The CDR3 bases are TGTGCCAGCAGCTTTAGGGGTAACGACGAGCAGTACTTC. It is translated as CASSFRGNDEQYF.

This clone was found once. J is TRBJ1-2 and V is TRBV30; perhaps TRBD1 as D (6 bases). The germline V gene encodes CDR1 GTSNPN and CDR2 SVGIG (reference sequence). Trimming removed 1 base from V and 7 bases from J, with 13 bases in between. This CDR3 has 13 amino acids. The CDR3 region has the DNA TGTGCCTGGAGTGGCGGGGGCGAGAGTGGCTACACCTTC. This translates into CAWSGGGESGYTF.

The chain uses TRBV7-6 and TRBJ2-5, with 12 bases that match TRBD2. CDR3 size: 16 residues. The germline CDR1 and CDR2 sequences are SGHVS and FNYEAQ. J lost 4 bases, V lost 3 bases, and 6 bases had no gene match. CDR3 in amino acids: CASSFFGGLAGETQYF. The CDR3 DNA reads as TGTGCCAGCAGCTTTTTTGGGGGACTAGCGGGAGAGACCCAGTACTTC.